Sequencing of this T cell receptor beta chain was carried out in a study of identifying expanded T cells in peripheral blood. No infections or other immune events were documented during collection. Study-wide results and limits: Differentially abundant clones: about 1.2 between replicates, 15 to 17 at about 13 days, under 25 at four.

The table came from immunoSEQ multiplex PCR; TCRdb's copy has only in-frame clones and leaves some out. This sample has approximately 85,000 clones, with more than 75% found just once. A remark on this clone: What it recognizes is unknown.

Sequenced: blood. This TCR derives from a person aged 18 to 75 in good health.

CDR3 residues: CASSQDSAATNEKLFF. CDR3 nucleotide sequence: TGTGCCAGCAGCCAAGATTCTGCAGCAACTAATGAAAAACTGTTTTTT. The chain has TRBV4-2 and TRBJ1-4; no firm D call. V dropped 0 bases and J dropped 0 bases, with 8 bases sitting between them. The CDR3 is 16 amino acids. In germline, CDR1 is LGHNA, CDR2 YNFKEQ.